Listed here are 12 T cell receptor beta chains from one sample, sequenced in a study of blood T cell repertoires in COVID-19. The data were produced by immunoSEQ multiplex PCR, yet TCRdb's version contains in-frame clones alone and is incomplete. The sample has 450,000 to 500,000 clones; approximately 85% are singletons. Input material: peripheral blood. The source is a human donor in a cohort sampled during active COVID-19.

The chain is built from TRBV5-6 and TRBJ1-6, with D tentatively TRBD1 (6 bases). The CDR3 runs 15 residues. CDR1 is SGHDT, CDR2 YYEEEE, per germline. Trimming left V 1 base short and J 10 bases short, with 15 bases between. DNA of the CDR3: TGTGCCAGCAGCTTGTATGCAGGGACAAGCTCACCCCTCCACTTT. Its translation: CASSLYAGTSSPLHF.

The J gene is TRBJ1-2, the V gene TRBV19, with 8 bases matching TRBD1. The CDR3 length is 17 residues. The J segment lost 1 base and the V segment lost 5 bases, leaving 12 bases of the junction unmatched. Germline loops: CDR1 LNHDA, CDR2 SQIVND (reference sequence). The CDR3 DNA reads TGTGCCAGTAGTGACCGCGCAGGGGGCTCGCTTAACTATGGCTACACCTTC. Its protein is CASSDRAGGSLNYGYTF. The variable domain in full, completed from reference TRBV19 and TRBJ1-2, reads DGGITQSPKYLFRKEGQNVTLSCEQNLNHDAMYWYRQDPGQGLRLIYYSQIVNDFQKGDIAEGYSVSREKKESFPLTVTSAQKNPTAFYLCASSDRAGGSLNYGYTFGSGTRLTVV.

The chain joins TRBV7-9 to TRBJ2-5; D is uncertain. The CDR3 covers 11 residues. The germline V gene has CDR1 SEHNR and CDR2 FQNEAQ (reference sequence). V lost 8 bases to trimming and J lost 4 bases, with 8 bases between them. The CDR3 DNA reads TGTGCCAGCCAAGCGACAGAGACCCAGTACTTC. Translated: CASQATETQYF.

V and J are TRBV4-3 and TRBJ2-1; weak D call: TRBD2 (5 bases). V lost 1 base to trimming and J lost 8 bases, with 9 bases between them. The CDR3 is made up of 13 amino acids. The germline V gene has CDR1 LGHNA and CDR2 YSLEER. The CDR3 is CASSQVFGDEQFF. The CDR3, as DNA: TGCGCCAGCAGCCAAGTTTTCGGGGATGAGCAGTTCTTC.

The chain is built from TRBV29-1 and TRBJ2-5, with D possibly being TRBD1 (6 bases). The germline gives CDR1 SQVTM, CDR2 ANQGSEA. V lost 5 bases, J lost 2 bases, and 15 bases lay in between. This CDR3 has 14 amino acids. The CDR3 bases are TGCAGCGTTCACCCGGGACAAAGACAAGAGACCCAGTACTTC. Translated, it gives CSVHPGQRQETQYF.

The chain combines TRBV5-1 with TRBJ1-2, with D perhaps matching TRBD1 (6 bases). Trimming cost V 0 bases and J 6 bases, with 12 bases left between them. This CDR3 spans 14 amino acids. The germline CDR1 and CDR2 sequences are SGHRS and YFSETQ. The CDR3 sequence is CASSLGQGQDGYTF. DNA of the CDR3: TGCGCCAGCAGCTTGGGGCAGGGGCAGGATGGCTACACCTTC. Supplemented by reference TRBV5-1 and TRBJ1-2, the full variable domain reads KAGVTQTPRYLIKTRGQQVTLSCSPISGHRSVSWYQQTPGQGLQFLFEYFSETQRNKGNFPGRFSGRQFSNSRSEMNVSTLELGDSALYLCASSLGQGQDGYTFGSGTRLTVV.

This clone was seen a handful of times. The chain couples TRBV18 to TRBJ1-1, with D perhaps TRBD1 (5 bases). V lost 3 bases, J lost 3 bases, and 11 bases lay in between. The length of the CDR3 is 14 residues. The germline gives CDR1 KGHSH, CDR2 LQKENI. The CDR3 sequence: CASSPQGGYTEAFF. In nucleotides, the CDR3 is TGTGCCAGCTCACCGCAGGGTGGTTACACTGAAGCTTTCTTT.

The chain combines TRBV6-5 with TRBJ2-7; 9 positions match TRBD1. The V segment lost 6 bases and the J segment 2 bases; nucleotides outside the gene matches: 5. The CDR3 runs 14 residues. Germline V gene lookup returns CDR1 MNHEY and CDR2 SVGAGI. For the CDR3, the DNA is TGTGCCAGCAGCGGGACAGGGTTTCCCTACGAGCAGTACTTC. This gives the protein CASSGTGFPYEQYF.

This chain links TRBV30 with TRBJ2-3; 12 bases match TRBD2. CDR1 and CDR2 (germline): GTSNPN, SVGIG (reference sequence). The CDR3 has 16 amino acids. V was clipped by 2 bases and J by 2 bases; unmatched bases: 5. The CDR3 DNA is TGTGCCTGGAGTAAAGGACTAGCGGGATTCACAGATACGCAGTATTTT. This sequence encodes CAWSKGLAGFTDTQYF.

The rearrangement links TRBV3-1 (or the pseudogene TRBV3-2) to TRBJ1-1; D call uncertain. CDR3 length equals 14 residues. Germline V gene data show CDR1 as LGHDT and CDR2 as YNNKEL (reference sequence). Trimming took off 0 bases at V and 5 bases at J, with 10 bases between the two ends. CDR3 residues: CASSQEGRNTEAFF. DNA for the CDR3: TGTGCCAGCAGCCAAGAGGGCAGGAATACTGAAGCTTTCTTT.

The chain recombines TRBV18 with TRBJ1-6; TRBD1 might be the D (5 bases). Per the germline V gene, CDR1 is KGHSH and CDR2 is LQKENI. CDR3 length: 17 residues. The V end lost 0 bases, the J end lost 7 bases, and 16 bases lay between the germline ends. The CDR3 is CASSPPSERGRNSPLHF. The CDR3 DNA sequence: TGTGCCAGCTCACCACCGTCGGAGCGGGGCAGGAATTCACCCCTCCACTTT.

This clone has just a few counts. The chain has TRBV5-4 and TRBJ2-5, with 11 bases matching TRBD1. CDR3 length equals 15 residues. Looked up from germline, CDR1 is SGHNT and CDR2 is YYREEE (reference sequence). The ends lost 3 bases at V and 3 bases at J; junction bases unmatched: 4. The CDR3 region is CASSWGDRGEETQYF. The CDR3 bases are TGTGCCAGCAGCTGGGGGGACAGGGGGGAAGAGACCCAGTACTTC.